The source of this T cell receptor beta chain is a study of blood T cell repertoires in COVID-19. This clone came up a few times. Sequenced by immunoSEQ multiplex PCR; TCRdb stores in-frame clones only, minus some. The data contain about 170,000 clones, around 83% of them singletons. Trimming cost V 6 bases and J 6 bases, with 15 bases left between them. In germline, CDR1 is MNHEY, CDR2 SVGAGI. CDR3 length: 14 residues. Material for sequencing was PBMCs or T cells enriched from blood (not recorded which). This chain links TRBV6-5 with TRBJ2-1; no clear D. The sequence came from a man between 45 and 60 years old who had recovered from COVID-19. CDR3 sequence reads: CASRRMANSNEQFF. The DNA of the CDR3 is TGTGCCAGCAGAAGGATGGCCAACAGCAATGAGCAGTTCTTC.